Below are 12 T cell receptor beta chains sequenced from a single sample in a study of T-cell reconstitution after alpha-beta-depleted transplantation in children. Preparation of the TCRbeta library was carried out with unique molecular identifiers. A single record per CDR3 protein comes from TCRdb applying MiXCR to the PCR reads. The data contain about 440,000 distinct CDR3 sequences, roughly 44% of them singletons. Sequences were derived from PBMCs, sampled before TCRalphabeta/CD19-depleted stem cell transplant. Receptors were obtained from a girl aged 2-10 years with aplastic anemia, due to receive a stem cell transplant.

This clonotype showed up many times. The CDR3 region is CASSLVILGAYNEQFF. The CDR3 region has the DNA TGTGCCAGCAGCTTAGTCATACTAGGGGCTTACAATGAGCAGTTCTTC. This rearrangement joins TRBV7-8 to TRBJ2-1, with D perhaps matching TRBD1 or TRBD2 (5 bases each). The V end lost 1 base, the J end lost 4 bases, and 14 bases lay between the germline ends. This CDR3 spans 16 amino acids. Germline V CDR1 and CDR2: SGHVS, FQNEAQ. Together with reference TRBV7-8 and TRBJ2-1, the CDR3 gives the full variable domain: GAGVSQSPRYKVAKRGQDVALRCDPISGHVSLFWYQQALGQGPEFLTYFQNEAQLDKSGLPSDRFFAERPEGSVSTLKIQRTQQEDSAVYLCASSLVILGAYNEQFFGPGTRLTVL.

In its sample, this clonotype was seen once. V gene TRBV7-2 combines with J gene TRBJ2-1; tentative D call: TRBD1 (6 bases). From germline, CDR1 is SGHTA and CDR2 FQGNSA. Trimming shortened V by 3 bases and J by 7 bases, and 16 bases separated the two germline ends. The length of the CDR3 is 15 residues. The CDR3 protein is CASSFSPQGRNEQFF. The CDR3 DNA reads TGTGCCAGCAGCTTTAGTCCACAGGGACGGAATGAGCAGTTCTTC.

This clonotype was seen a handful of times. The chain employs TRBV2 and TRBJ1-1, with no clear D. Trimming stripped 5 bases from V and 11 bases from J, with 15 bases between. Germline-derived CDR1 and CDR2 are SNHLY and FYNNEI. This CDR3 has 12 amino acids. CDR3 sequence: CASSPRREGAFF. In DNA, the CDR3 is TGTGCCAGCAGTCCAAGACGGGAAGGGGCTTTCTTT.

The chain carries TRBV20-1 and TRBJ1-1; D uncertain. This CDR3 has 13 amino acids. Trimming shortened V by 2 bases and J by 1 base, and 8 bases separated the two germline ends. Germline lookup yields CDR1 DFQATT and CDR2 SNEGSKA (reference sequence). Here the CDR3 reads CSARFLGNTEAFF. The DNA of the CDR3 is TGCAGTGCTAGATTCCTTGGGAACACTGAAGCTTTCTTT.

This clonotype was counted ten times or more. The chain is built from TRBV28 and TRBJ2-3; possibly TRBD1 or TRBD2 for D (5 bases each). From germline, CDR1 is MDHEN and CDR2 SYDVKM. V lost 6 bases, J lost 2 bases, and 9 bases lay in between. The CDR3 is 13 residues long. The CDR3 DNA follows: TGTGCCAGCAGCGGGACCTACACAGATACGCAGTATTTT. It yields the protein CASSGTYTDTQYF.

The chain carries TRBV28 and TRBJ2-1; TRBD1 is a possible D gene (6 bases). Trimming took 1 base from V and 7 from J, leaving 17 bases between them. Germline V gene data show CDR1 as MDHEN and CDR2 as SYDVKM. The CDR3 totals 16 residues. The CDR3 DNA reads TGTGCCAGCAGTTTATTCGTGGGGGCGAGGGTAAATGAGCAGTTCTTC. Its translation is CASSLFVGARVNEQFF.

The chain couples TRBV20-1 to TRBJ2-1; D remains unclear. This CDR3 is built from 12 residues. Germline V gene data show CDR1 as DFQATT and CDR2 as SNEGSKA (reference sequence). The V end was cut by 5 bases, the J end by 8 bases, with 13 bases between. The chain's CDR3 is CSAALLEHEQFF. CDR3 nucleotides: TGCAGTGCTGCGCTCCTAGAGCATGAGCAGTTCTTC.

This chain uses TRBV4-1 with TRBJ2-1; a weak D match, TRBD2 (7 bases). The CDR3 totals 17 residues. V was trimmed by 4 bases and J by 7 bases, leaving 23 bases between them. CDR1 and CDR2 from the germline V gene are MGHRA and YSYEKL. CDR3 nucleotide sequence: TGCGCCAGCAGCCTTGCGCGGGGGCGGGAAGATGCAAATGAGCAGTTCTTC. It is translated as CASSLARGREDANEQFF.

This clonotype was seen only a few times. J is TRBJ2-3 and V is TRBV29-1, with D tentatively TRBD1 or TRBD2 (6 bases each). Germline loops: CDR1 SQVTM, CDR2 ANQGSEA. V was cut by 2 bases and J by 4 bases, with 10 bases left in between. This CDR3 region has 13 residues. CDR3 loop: CSVEWGAADTQYF. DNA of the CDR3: TGCAGCGTTGAATGGGGGGCCGCAGATACGCAGTATTTT.

CDR3: CSVEVWDSPRSVAETQYF. CDR3 DNA sequence: TGCAGCGTTGAGGTGTGGGACAGTCCCCGATCGGTCGCAGAGACCCAGTACTTC. The chain uses TRBV29-1 and TRBJ2-5; 7 bases fit TRBD1. The CDR3 runs 18 residues. The ends lost 3 bases at V and 4 bases at J; junction bases unmatched: 20. Germline V gene sequence: CDR1 SQVTM, CDR2 ANQGSEA.

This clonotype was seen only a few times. DNA of the CDR3: TGTGCCAGCAGCCAAGGGTGGAATGGTGCCTACGAGCAGTACTTC. Amino acids: CASSQGWNGAYEQYF. This chain uses TRBV3-1 with TRBJ2-7; D remains unclear. CDR1 is LGHDT, CDR2 YNNKEL, per germline (reference sequence). CDR3 length equals 15 residues. V was clipped by 1 base and J by 2 bases, with 12 bases between them.

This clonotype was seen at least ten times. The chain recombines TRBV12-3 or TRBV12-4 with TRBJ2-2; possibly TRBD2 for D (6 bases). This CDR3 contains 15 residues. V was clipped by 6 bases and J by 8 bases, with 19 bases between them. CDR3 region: CASRPWRTNVGELFF. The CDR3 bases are TGTGCCAGCAGACCTTGGCGGACTAACGTTGGGGAGCTGTTTTTT.